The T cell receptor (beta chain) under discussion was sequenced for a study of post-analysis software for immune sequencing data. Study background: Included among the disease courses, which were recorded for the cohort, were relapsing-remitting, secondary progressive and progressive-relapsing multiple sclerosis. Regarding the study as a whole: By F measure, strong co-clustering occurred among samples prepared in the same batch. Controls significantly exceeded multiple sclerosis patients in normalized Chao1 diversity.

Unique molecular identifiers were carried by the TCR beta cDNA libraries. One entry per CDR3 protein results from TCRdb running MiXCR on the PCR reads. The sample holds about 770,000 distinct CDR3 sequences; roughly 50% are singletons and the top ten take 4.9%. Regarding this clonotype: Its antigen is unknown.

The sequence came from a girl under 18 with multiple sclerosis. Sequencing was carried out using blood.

Written as DNA, the CDR3 is TGTGCCAGCAGTGAAGGACCCCCGGAAACCTACGAGCAGTACTTC. This encodes CASSEGPPETYEQYF. The chain has TRBV6-1 and TRBJ2-7; no firm D call. The germline CDR1 and CDR2 sequences are MNHNS and SASEGT. The CDR3 loop spans 15 amino acids. V lost 1 base and J 2 bases, leaving 12 bases between the germline ends.